The T cell receptor beta chain described here comes from a study of T cells in Graves' hyperthyroidism and ophthalmopathy. General study results and limits: Ophthalmopathy was model-predicted a median about 7.1 months pre-onset.

RNA transcripts were the template for amplifying TCR beta CDR3 regions. The HTBI set primed first-round TCR CDR3 RT-PCR. Each CDR3 protein is one row after TCRdb ran MiXCR on the multiplex PCR reads. The sample consists of about 280,000 distinct CDR3 sequences, 20% to 30% of them appearing once. Diagnosis rested on symptoms, serum thyroxine and TRAb, thyroid ultrasound, and orbital computed tomography. Comments on this clonotype: Its specificity is not known.

This receptor was identified in a man in his forties with Graves' hyperthyroidism that later progressed to Graves' ophthalmopathy. Sequencing input: blood.

For the CDR3, the DNA is TGTGCCAGCAGTTTTCGTTCTCGTTTAGGCCACGAGCAGTACTTC. It encodes CASSFRSRLGHEQYF. The chain uses TRBV12-3 or TRBV12-4 and TRBJ2-7, with D hard to call. V lost 3 bases to trimming and J lost 5 bases, with 17 bases between them. The length of the CDR3 is 15 residues.